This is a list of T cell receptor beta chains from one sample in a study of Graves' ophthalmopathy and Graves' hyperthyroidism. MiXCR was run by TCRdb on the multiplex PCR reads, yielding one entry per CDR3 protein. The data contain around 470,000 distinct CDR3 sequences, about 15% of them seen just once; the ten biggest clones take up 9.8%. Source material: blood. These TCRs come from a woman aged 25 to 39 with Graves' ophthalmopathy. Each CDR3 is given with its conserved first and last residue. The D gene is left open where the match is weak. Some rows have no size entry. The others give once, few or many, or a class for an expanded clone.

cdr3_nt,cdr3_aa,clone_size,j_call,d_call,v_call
TGTGCCAGCAGTTTGGTTACCGGGCCGCGTAACACTGAAGCTTTCTTT,CASSLVTGPRNTEAFF,-,TRBJ1-1,-,TRBV6-5
TGTGCCAGTAGAAAATCGGGACAACAAGAGACCCAGTACTTC,CASRKSGQQETQYF,many,TRBJ2-5,-,TRBV19
TGCAGCGTTGAAGTGACAGGGCCCACCTACGAGCAGTACTTC,CSVEVTGPTYEQYF,many,TRBJ2-7,TRBD1,TRBV29-1
TGTGCCAGCAGCTTAGATGAGGTCAGCCTCTACGAGCAGTACTTC,CASSLDEVSLYEQYF,many,TRBJ2-7,-,TRBV11-3
TGTGCCAGCAGTTTAGGGGGGGCCTGGCAGCCCCAGCATTTT,CASSLGGAWQPQHF,many,TRBJ1-5,-,TRBV12-3/TRBV12-4
TGCGCCAGCAGTGACGGCAGCAGAAAGCAAGAGACCCAGTACTTC,CASSDGSRKQETQYF,many,TRBJ2-5,-,TRBV10-1
TGCGCCAGCAGCTCCGGGACAGGGGCTAACGAGCAGTACTTC,CASSSGTGANEQYF,many,TRBJ2-7,TRBD1,TRBV5-1
TGTGCCAGCAGTTACCCCATGGGCGAATATAGCAATCAGCCCCAGCATTTT,CASSYPMGEYSNQPQHF,many,TRBJ1-5,-,TRBV6-5
TGTGCCAGCAGTTACTCTAAGCTGGGGGGCTGGGTCACTGAAGCTTTCTTT,CASSYSKLGGWVTEAFF,many,TRBJ1-1,-,TRBV6-5
TGTGCCACCAGTGATTTGGGAGGAGCTAACTATGGCTACACCTTC,CATSDLGGANYGYTF,-,TRBJ1-2,-,TRBV24-1
TGTGCCAGCAGCTCCCGGACAGGCCTCTCTGGAAACACCATATATTTT,CASSSRTGLSGNTIYF,many,TRBJ1-3,TRBD1,TRBV11-2
TGTGCCACCAGTGACGGATCTCTTAGCTCTGGAAACACCATATATTTT,CATSDGSLSSGNTIYF,many,TRBJ1-3,-,TRBV24-1
TGCGCCAGCAGCCAAGAAGGTCTGCGGCGGAGCTCCTACGAGCAGTACTTC,CASSQEGLRRSSYEQYF,many,TRBJ2-7,-,TRBV4-1
TGTGCCAGCAGTTCGCGGAGGGTCGGCTACACCTTC,CASSSRRVGYTF,many,TRBJ1-2,-,TRBV12-3/TRBV12-4
TGTGCCAGCAGTCCAGACGGGACGGCTAGATATGGCTACACCTTC,CASSPDGTARYGYTF,many,TRBJ1-2,-,TRBV12-3/TRBV12-4
TGTGCCAGCAGTTTATCTATTAGGGGGGTAGACACTGAAGCTTTCTTT,CASSLSIRGVDTEAFF,-,TRBJ1-1,-,TRBV27
TGTGCCAGCAGCTTGAGGCCGCGCGAAACCTACGAGCAGTACTTC,CASSLRPRETYEQYF,many,TRBJ2-7,-,TRBV5-5
TGTGCCACCCAACCGGGAGGGATTGGGATCGAGCAGTACTTC,CATQPGGIGIEQYF,many,TRBJ2-7,TRBD2,TRBV6-2/TRBV6-3
TGTGCCAGCACCTCCGGGGGATATGATGAGACCCAGTACTTC,CASTSGGYDETQYF,many,TRBJ2-5,-,TRBV9
TGTGCCAGCAGCCAGCGCCACAGGGAGGGGTACGAGCAGTACTTC,CASSQRHREGYEQYF,many,TRBJ2-7,-,TRBV3-1
TGTGCCAGCAGTAAGCCGGGACAGGGGGTCGTCACTGAAGCTTTCTTT,CASSKPGQGVVTEAFF,many,TRBJ1-1,TRBD1,TRBV6-2/TRBV6-3
TGTGCCAGCAGTTTAGATGGCTCGTGGAGCATTCAGTACTTC,CASSLDGSWSIQYF,many,TRBJ2-4,-,TRBV12-3/TRBV12-4
TGTGCCAGCAGTTACTCGACAGGGGATAATTCACCCCTCCACTTT,CASSYSTGDNSPLHF,many,TRBJ1-6,TRBD1,TRBV6-5
TGCAGTGCTAGAGGCGCGGCAGGGACCACTGAAGCTTTCTTT,CSARGAAGTTEAFF,many,TRBJ1-1,-,TRBV20-1
TGTGCCAGTGGCCTGGGGTCTAGAGGCAATCAGCCCCAGCATTTT,CASGLGSRGNQPQHF,many,TRBJ1-5,-,TRBV19
TGTGCCACCAGCAGAGGGACAGGGGTAGAGTCCCAGTACTTC,CATSRGTGVESQYF,-,TRBJ2-5,TRBD1,TRBV15
TGTGCCTGGAGTGTACTAGGACAGGGGAATTCACCCCTCCACTTT,CAWSVLGQGNSPLHF,-,TRBJ1-6,TRBD1,TRBV30
TGTGCCAGCAGCTCCTACCCGGGGGCCGAAGAGACCCAGTACTTC,CASSSYPGAEETQYF,many,TRBJ2-5,-,TRBV7-2